The 13 T cell receptor beta chains in this list originate from one sample, sequenced in a study of prognosis after radiotherapy for stage I lung cancer. Two rounds of multiplex PCR amplified TCR beta CDR3 from genomic DNA. Every TRBV and TRBJ gene had its own specific primer in first-round PCR. TCRdb analysed the multiplex PCR reads with MiXCR anew, one entry per CDR3 protein. This sample has 25,000 to 35,000 distinct CDR3 sequences, with about 42% found just once. Here the sequenced sample was PBMCs, taken before or after stereotactic body radiation therapy (not recorded which). The receptor set was obtained from a donor over 45 with non-small cell lung cancer.

This clonotype occurred many times. The J gene is TRBJ2-5, the V gene TRBV9; 8 positions agree with TRBD2. This CDR3 region has 15 residues. Germline trimming cut 3 bases from V and 2 bases from J; bases unmatched to any gene: 6. Germline CDR1 SGDLS, CDR2 YYNGEE. The CDR3 region is CASSAYSGVQETQYF. The CDR3 DNA is TGTGCCAGCAGCGCATATAGCGGGGTACAAGAGACCCAGTACTTC.

This clonotype was counted a single time. The chain joins TRBV12-3 or TRBV12-4 to TRBJ2-2; weak D call: TRBD1 (5 bases). The CDR3 spans 15 residues. The germline V and J ends were trimmed by 4 bases and 1 base, with 10 bases remaining between them. The CDR3 DNA reads as TGTGCCAGCAGTTCAGGGCAGATGAACACCGGGGAGCTGTTTTTT. Translation gives CASSSGQMNTGELFF.

The chain employs TRBV27 and TRBJ1-5, with a possible D match to TRBD1 (5 bases). The CDR3 is made up of 15 amino acids. Germline V gives CDR1 MNHEY, CDR2 SMNVEV (reference sequence). Trimming left V 1 base short and J 0 bases short, with 7 bases between. The CDR3 reads CASSLWGNSNQPQHF. Here the CDR3 DNA reads TGTGCCAGCAGTTTATGGGGGAATAGCAATCAGCCCCAGCATTTT.

There are many counts of this clonotype. The V and J genes are TRBV20-1 and TRBJ2-7; weak D call: TRBD2 (5 bases). V lost 3 bases to trimming and J lost 0 bases, with 18 bases between them. This CDR3 is 16 amino acids long. Germline V gene data show CDR1 as DFQATT and CDR2 as SNEGSKA (reference sequence). In DNA form, the CDR3 reads TGCAGTGCTAGTCTCCTCCCGGGGATCATCTCCTACGAGCAGTACTTC. Its protein product is CSASLLPGIISYEQYF.

This clonotype was seen many times. The chain links TRBV11-3 to TRBJ2-7; 9 positions agree with TRBD2. J lost 7 bases, V lost 1 base, and 8 bases had no gene match. This CDR3 has 15 amino acids. Looked up from germline, CDR1 is SGHNT and CDR2 is YENEEA. CDR3: CASSLGGSGSEEQYF. The CDR3 nucleotides are TGTGCCAGCAGCTTAGGAGGTAGCGGGAGTGAAGAGCAGTACTTC.

This chain joins TRBV6-2 or TRBV6-3 and TRBJ1-6, with 9 positions matching TRBD1. The CDR3 extends over 14 amino acids. The germline CDR1 and CDR2 sequences are MNHEY and SVGEGT. After removal of 6 bases from V and 10 bases from J, the junction contained 7 bases not matched to a gene. This chain's CDR3 is CASSPGQGRSPLHF. CDR3 sequence (DNA): TGTGCCAGCAGCCCCGGACAGGGGAGGTCACCCCTCCACTTT.

About this clonotype itself: The junction differs from germline at one of its ends, possibly a read error. This chain links TRBV20-1 with TRBJ2-3; D remains ambiguous. The CDR3 sequence is 15 residues long. CDR1 and CDR2 from the germline V gene are DFQATT and SNEGSKA (reference sequence). Here the CDR3 reads CSARSSKRGTDTQYF. The CDR3 region has the DNA TGCAGTGCTAGGTCCTCGAAGCGAGGCACAGACACGCAGTATTTT.

This chain joins TRBV5-1 and TRBJ2-2, with a possible D match to TRBD2 (6 bases). The CDR3 contains 15 residues. Germline V gene lookup returns CDR1 SGHRS and CDR2 YFSETQ. V shed 2 bases and J shed 4 bases, with 12 bases lying between them. The CDR3 region is CASSFTGTPTGELFF. CDR3 nucleotides: TGCGCCAGCAGCTTCACCGGGACTCCCACCGGGGAGCTGTTTTTT.

Many counts were recorded for this clonotype. J is TRBJ2-3 and V is TRBV5-1; TRBD1 agrees at 11 bases. This CDR3 is built from 14 residues. Germline assignment: CDR1 SGHRS and CDR2 YFSETQ. With 5 bases clipped from V and 5 bases from J, the junction kept 4 bases outside the gene matches. The CDR3 loop is CASSGQGAVDTQYF. The CDR3 DNA follows: TGCGCCAGCAGTGGACAGGGGGCTGTAGATACGCAGTATTTT. The variable domain in full, with the rest retrieved from reference TRBV5-1 and TRBJ2-3, is KAGVTQTPRYLIKTRGQQVTLSCSPISGHRSVSWYQQTPGQGLQFLFEYFSETQRNKGNFPGRFSGRQFSNSRSEMNVSTLELGDSALYLCASSGQGAVDTQYFGPGTRLTVL.

The chain recombines TRBV28 with TRBJ2-7; 11 nucleotides align to TRBD1. The junction had 4 bases not matched to a gene; V was cut back by 3 bases and J by 3 bases. There are 15 residues in the CDR3. The germline CDR1 and CDR2 sequences are MDHEN and SYDVKM. The CDR3 is CASSLSGQGVYEQYF. DNA of the CDR3: TGTGCCAGCAGTTTGTCGGGACAGGGGGTCTACGAGCAGTACTTC.

In regard to this clonotype: Since a far larger clone is one base different, this is likely a read error. V gene TRBV6-4 combines with J gene TRBJ1-5; a weak D match, TRBD1 (5 bases). The CDR3 runs 19 residues. The germline V gene has CDR1 MRHNA and CDR2 SNTAGT. The CDR3 sequence is CASSYSTKNWQGGNQHQHF. CDR3 coding DNA: TGTGCCAGCAGTTACTCGACCAAGAATTGGCAGGGAGGCAATCAGCACCAGCATTTT.

This clonotype came up many times. The V gene is TRBV5-6, the J gene TRBJ1-1; D not certain. The V end was cut by 2 bases, the J end by 1 base, with 21 bases between. The germline V gene encodes CDR1 SGHDT and CDR2 YYEEEE. The CDR3 spans 18 residues. CDR3 sequence reads: CASSFYILRWTGNTEAFF. In nucleotides, the CDR3 is TGTGCCAGCAGCTTTTATATTCTGCGATGGACTGGGAACACTGAAGCTTTCTTT.

This clonotype is categorized as medium-sized. The rearrangement links TRBV27 to TRBJ1-6; maybe TRBD1 (6 bases). Trimming shortened V by 3 bases and J by 10 bases, and 13 bases separated the two germline ends. Looked up from germline, CDR1 is MNHEY and CDR2 is SMNVEV (reference sequence). The CDR3 is 14 residues long. In DNA, the CDR3 is TGTGCCAGCAGTTTCGGGGGCGGAGACTCACCCCTCCACTTT. Encoded protein: CASSFGGGDSPLHF.